This T cell receptor (beta chain) appears in the sequencing data of a study of cytomegalovirus exposure and HLA in healthy donors. Study outcomes and limitations: There were over 150 TCR beta chains listed as cytomegalovirus-associated.

This clone is a singleton in its sample. Its target is unknown. Germline CDR1 and CDR2: MRHNA and SNTAGT. CDR3 length: 14 amino acids. V lost 4 bases to trimming and J lost 5 bases, with 12 bases between them. Data came from immunoSEQ multiplex PCR; TCRdb stores just in-frame clones and leaves some out. The data hold around 300,000 clones, with about 86% observed a single time. The receptor's source is a woman aged 18-29 years in good health and CMV-seronegative. Sequenced material: PBMCs. V and J are TRBV6-4 and TRBJ2-1; D remains ambiguous. CDR3 coding DNA: TGTGCCAGCAGTGGTCCCAGCACTAACAATGAGCAGTTCTTC. This encodes CASSGPSTNNEQFF.